This T cell receptor (beta chain) appears in the sequencing data of a study of shared clonotypes between healthy human individuals. It was tens of millions of PBMCs that unsorted samples used for genomic DNA. The authors sequenced unsorted PBMC DNA on ten immunoSEQ deep assay plates. Measured with immunoSEQ multiplex PCR; TCRdb has only the in-frame clones, and not every one. Of 400,000 to 600,000 clones in the sample, about 75% were seen once. Germline V lookup: CDR1 KGHSH, CDR2 LQKENI. The length of the CDR3 is 15 residues. Unmatched junction bases numbered 3, after V lost 3 bases and J lost 4 bases.

This TCR came from a woman aged 40 to 55 in good health. Some clones in this sample may be carry-over from other donors' samples. Material: PBMCs. V gene TRBV18 combines with J gene TRBJ2-2, with 9 bases aligning to TRBD1. The CDR3: CASSPGTGPTGELFF. The CDR3 coding sequence is TGTGCCAGCTCACCTGGGACAGGGCCCACCGGGGAGCTGTTTTTT.